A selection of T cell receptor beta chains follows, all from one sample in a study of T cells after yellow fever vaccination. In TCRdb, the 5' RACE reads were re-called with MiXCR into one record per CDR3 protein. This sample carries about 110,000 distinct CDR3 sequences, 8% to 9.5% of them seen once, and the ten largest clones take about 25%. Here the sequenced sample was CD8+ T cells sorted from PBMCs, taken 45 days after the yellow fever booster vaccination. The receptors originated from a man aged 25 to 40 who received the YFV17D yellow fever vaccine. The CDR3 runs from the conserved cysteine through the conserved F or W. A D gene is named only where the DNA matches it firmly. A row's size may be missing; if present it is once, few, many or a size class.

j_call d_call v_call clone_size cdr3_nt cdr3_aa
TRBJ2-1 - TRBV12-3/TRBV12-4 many TGTGCCAGCAGTTTAGCCTCCCTGGACAATGAGCAGTTCTTC CASSLASLDNEQFF
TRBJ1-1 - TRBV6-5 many TGTGCCAGCACGACATACCTACTAGAGTCCCTCGAAGCTTTCTTT CASTTYLLESLEAFF
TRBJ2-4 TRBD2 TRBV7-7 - TGTGCTAGCAGCTCCGGACTAGCGGGAGGAAACATTCAGTACTTC CASSSGLAGGNIQYF
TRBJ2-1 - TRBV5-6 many TGTGCCAGCAGCTTCGTAGGATATGAGCAGTTCTTC CASSFVGYEQFF
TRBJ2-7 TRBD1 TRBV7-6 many TGTGCCAGCACCGTACAGGGGGGTTCCTACGAGCAGTACTTC CASTVQGGSYEQYF
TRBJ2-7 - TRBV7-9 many TGTGCCAGCAGCTTGGGCCTGACAGGAGCCTACGAGCAGTACTTC CASSLGLTGAYEQYF
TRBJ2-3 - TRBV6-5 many TGTGCCAGCAGTTACTCGTGGGTTAACACAGATACGCAGTATTTT CASSYSWVNTDTQYF
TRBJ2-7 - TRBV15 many TGTGCCACCAGCAGAGGACTCCTTGACTACGAGCAGTACTTC CATSRGLLDYEQYF
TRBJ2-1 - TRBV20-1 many TGCAGTGCTAATAGGGGTTTCGGGTCCTACAATGAGCAGTTCTTC CSANRGFGSYNEQFF
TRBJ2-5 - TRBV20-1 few TGCAGTGCCATTCTGAACGGTGGCCAAGAGACCCAGTACTTC CSAILNGGQETQYF
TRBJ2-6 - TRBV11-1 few TGTGCCAGCAGTGTGGACAGTCTCTCTGGGGCCAACGTCCTGACTTTC CASSVDSLSGANVLTF
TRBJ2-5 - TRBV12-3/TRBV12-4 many TGTGCCAGCGGAACGGGGCTGCTCCAAGAGACCCAGTACTTC CASGTGLLQETQYF
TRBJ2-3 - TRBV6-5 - TGTGCCAGCAGTTACTCGGGGACCCAGACAGGCACAGATACGCAGTATTTT CASSYSGTQTGTDTQYF
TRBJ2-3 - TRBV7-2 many TGTGCCAGCAGCTCAGAGTTGACAGATACGCAGTATTTT CASSSELTDTQYF
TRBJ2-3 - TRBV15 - TGTGCCACGGCGTGCGGGGCCCTCCTCACAGATACGCAGTATTTT CATACGALLTDTQYF
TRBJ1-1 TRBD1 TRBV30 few TGTGCCTGGAGTTTGGGACAGACTGAAGCTTTCTTT CAWSLGQTEAFF
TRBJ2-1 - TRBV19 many TGTGCCAGTAGTATAGTAGTGGATGAGCAGTTCTTC CASSIVVDEQFF
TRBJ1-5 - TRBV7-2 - TGTGCCAGCAGCTTAGGCGACGATTATAGCAATCAGCCCCAGCATTTT CASSLGDDYSNQPQHF
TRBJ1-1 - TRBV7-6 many TGTGCCAGCAGCAAAGGACCCCCTGAAGCTTTCTTT CASSKGPPEAFF
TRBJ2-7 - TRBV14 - TGTGCCAGCAGCCGACTCGGGTTTCCCTACGAGCAGTACTTC CASSRLGFPYEQYF
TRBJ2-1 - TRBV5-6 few TGTGCCAGCAGCTCAAATGGGGATGAGCAGTTCTTC CASSSNGDEQFF
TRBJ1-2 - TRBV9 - TGTGCCAGCAGCCCCCAGGGCGCAAACTATGGCTACACCTTC CASSPQGANYGYTF
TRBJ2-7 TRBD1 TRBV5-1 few TGCGCCAGCAGCTCCGGACGGACAGGCTCGGGTGAGCAGTACTTC CASSSGRTGSGEQYF
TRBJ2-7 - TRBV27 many TGTGCCAGCAGCTCCGGTGTTTACGAGCAGTACTTC CASSSGVYEQYF
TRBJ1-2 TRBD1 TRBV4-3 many TGCGCCAGCAGCGAAACAGGGGGGGAACTTTATGGCTACACCTTC CASSETGGELYGYTF
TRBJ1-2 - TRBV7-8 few TGTGCCAGCAGCCCGGAGACAGTGTATGGCTACACCTTC CASSPETVYGYTF
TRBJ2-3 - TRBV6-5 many TGTGCCAGCAGTTACGGGTACTTAACCTCTAGCACAGATACGCAGTATTTT CASSYGYLTSSTDTQYF
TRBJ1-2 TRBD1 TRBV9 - TGTGCCAGCAGCGCAGCCACCACAGGGGTCGGCTATGGCTACACCTTC CASSAATTGVGYGYTF
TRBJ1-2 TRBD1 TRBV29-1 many TGCAGCGTTGACACAGGGGGCGGCTATGGCTACACCTTC CSVDTGGGYGYTF
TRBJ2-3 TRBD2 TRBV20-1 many TGCAGTGCTCCTAGCGGGAGGGCCCCCCGCAGACATACAGATACGCAGTATTTT CSAPSGRAPRRHTDTQYF
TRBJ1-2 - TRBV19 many TGTGCCACCCTACAGGCGGGGCCCTGGGGCTACACCTTC CATLQAGPWGYTF
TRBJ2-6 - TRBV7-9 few TGTGCCGACCATCCCGTGTTCTCCGGGGCCAACGTCCTGACTTTC CADHPVFSGANVLTF
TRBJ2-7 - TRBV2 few TGTGCCAGCAGTGAAGAAGGGTGGGAGCAGTACTTC CASSEEGWEQYF
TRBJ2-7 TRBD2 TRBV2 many TGTGCCAGCAGTCCGGGACTAGCGGCGGGACCCTCCTACGAGCAGTACTTC CASSPGLAAGPSYEQYF
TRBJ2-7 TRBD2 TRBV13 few TGTGCCAGCAGCTCCCGGACTAGCGGCGCGTATGAGCAGTACTTC CASSSRTSGAYEQYF
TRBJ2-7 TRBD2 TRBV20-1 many TGCAGTGCTAGCGGGAGGACCGGGATCGGCGTTTTAGAGCAGTACTTC CSASGRTGIGVLEQYF
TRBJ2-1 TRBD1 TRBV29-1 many TGCAGCGTTGGTGAACAGGGGAATGAGCAGTTCTTC CSVGEQGNEQFF
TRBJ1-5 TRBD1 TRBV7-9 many TGTGCCAGCAGCGGGACAGGGGGTGGGCAGCCCCAGCATTTT CASSGTGGGQPQHF
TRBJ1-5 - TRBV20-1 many TGCAGTGCTAGGGCTTCCGACTCGCTTCCCAATCAGCCCCAGCATTTT CSARASDSLPNQPQHF
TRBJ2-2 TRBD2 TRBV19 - TGTGCCAGTAGTGACGGGGGGGCAGGTACCGGGGAGCTGTTTTTT CASSDGGAGTGELFF
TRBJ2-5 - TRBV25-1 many TGTGCCACCGGTGAAGGGGGTGGGGAGACCCAGTACTTC CATGEGGGETQYF
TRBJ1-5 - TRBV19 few TGTGCCAGTAGTATTGGGGACTTAAATCAGCCCCAGCATTTT CASSIGDLNQPQHF
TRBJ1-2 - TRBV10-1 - TGCGCCAGCAGTGAAGCCGCGAACTATGGCTACACCTTC CASSEAANYGYTF
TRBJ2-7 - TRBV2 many TGTGCCATCCAGGGGATCTACGAGCAGTACTTC CAIQGIYEQYF
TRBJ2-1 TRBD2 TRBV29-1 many TGCAGCGCCTGGGGGGGTGCCTCCTCCTACAATGAGCAGTTCTTC CSAWGGASSYNEQFF
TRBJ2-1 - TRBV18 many TGTGCCAGCTCCACGGAATCGCCACAAAGCTCCTACAATGAGCAGTTCTTC CASSTESPQSSYNEQFF
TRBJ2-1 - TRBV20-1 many TGCAGTGCTAGAGATCGGCACGGCCTAAACAATGAGCAGTTCTTC CSARDRHGLNNEQFF
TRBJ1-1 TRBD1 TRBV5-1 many TGCGCCAGCAGCTTGGTGGACAGGGAGTCTGAAGCTTTCTTT CASSLVDRESEAFF
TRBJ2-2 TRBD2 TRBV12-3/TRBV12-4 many TGTGCCAGCCACACTAGCGCGAACACCGGGGAGCTGTTTTTT CASHTSANTGELFF